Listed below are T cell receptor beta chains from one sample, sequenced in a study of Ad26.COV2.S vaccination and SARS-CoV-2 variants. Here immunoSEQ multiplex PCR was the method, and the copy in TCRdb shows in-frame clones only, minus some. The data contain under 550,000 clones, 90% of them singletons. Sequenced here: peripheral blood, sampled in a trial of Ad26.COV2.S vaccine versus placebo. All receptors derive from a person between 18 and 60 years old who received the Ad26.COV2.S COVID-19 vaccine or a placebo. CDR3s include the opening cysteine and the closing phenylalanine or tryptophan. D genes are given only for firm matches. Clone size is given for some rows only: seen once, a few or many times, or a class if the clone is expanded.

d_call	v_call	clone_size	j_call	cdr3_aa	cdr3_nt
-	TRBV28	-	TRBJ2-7	CASSRQPLFYEQYF	TGTGCCAGCTCAAGACAGCCTCTCTTCTACGAGCAGTACTTC
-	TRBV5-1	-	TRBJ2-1	CASSLGLDLYNEQFF	TGCGCCAGCAGCTTGGGTCTGGACTTATACAATGAGCAGTTCTTC
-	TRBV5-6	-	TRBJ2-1	CASSLVPGSSYNEQFF	TGTGCCAGCAGCTTGGTACCCGGGAGCTCCTACAATGAGCAGTTCTTC
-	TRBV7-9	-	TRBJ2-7	CASSKAGWTEGEQYF	TGTGCCAGCAGCAAGGCGGGTTGGACAGAGGGCGAGCAGTACTTC
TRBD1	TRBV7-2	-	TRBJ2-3	CASSPSQGLDTQYF	TGTGCCAGCAGCCCGTCACAGGGGCTAGATACGCAGTATTTT
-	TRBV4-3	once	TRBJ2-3	CASSQDRGKGYTQYF	TGCGCCAGCAGCCAAGACCGCGGGAAGGGGTATACGCAGTATTTT
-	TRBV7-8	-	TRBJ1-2	CASSLALGGRSNYGYTF	TGTGCCAGCAGCTTAGCGCTCGGAGGGCGCTCGAACTATGGCTACACCTTC
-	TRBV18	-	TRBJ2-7	CASSPRSRDSYEQYF	TGTGCCAGCTCACCACGGTCTCGGGACTCCTACGAGCAGTACTTC
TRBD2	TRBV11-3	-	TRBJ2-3	CASSLGTSWSTDTQYF	TGTGCCAGCAGCTTGGGGACTAGCTGGAGCACAGATACGCAGTATTTT
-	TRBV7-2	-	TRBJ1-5	CASSLVGQNNQPQHF	TGTGCCAGCAGCTTAGTTGGCCAGAACAATCAGCCCCAGCATTTT
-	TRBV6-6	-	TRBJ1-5	CASSSRQSNQPQHF	TGTGCCAGCAGTTCCAGACAGAGCAATCAGCCCCAGCATTTT
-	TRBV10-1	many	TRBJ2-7	CARRKGTSYEQYF	TGCGCCAGGCGGAAGGGCACCTCCTACGAGCAGTACTTC
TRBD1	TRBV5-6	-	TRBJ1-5	CASSHTGGAEPQHF	TGTGCCAGCAGCCATACAGGGGGCGCGGAGCCCCAGCATTTT
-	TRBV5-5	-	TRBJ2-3	CASSSTGYSTDTQYF	TGTGCCAGCAGCTCAACAGGGTATAGCACAGATACGCAGTATTTT
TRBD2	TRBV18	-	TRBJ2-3	CASDRVPTSGTSTDTQYF	TGTGCCAGCGACAGGGTTCCGACTAGCGGGACCTCCACAGATACGCAGTATTTT
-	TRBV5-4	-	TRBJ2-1	CASSLVGALNNEQFF	TGTGCCAGCAGCTTGGTGGGAGCTCTGAACAATGAGCAGTTCTTC